One and the same sample provided the 10 T cell receptor beta chains below, sequenced in a study of Graves' ophthalmopathy and Graves' hyperthyroidism. The TCR beta CDR3 regions underwent amplification from RNA transcripts. First-round RT-PCR employed HTBI primers, with a second-round multiplex PCR after it. TCRdb reprocessed the multiplex PCR reads with MiXCR, giving one entry per CDR3 protein. The table lists about 1.1 million distinct CDR3 sequences, roughly two fifths of them singletons, with 11% in the top ten. The sample comprised peripheral blood or thyroid tissue (not recorded which). The receptor set was obtained from an adult man with Graves' hyperthyroidism.

This clonotype was detected many times. V usage is TRBV19 and J usage is TRBJ1-6; the D gene is possibly TRBD1 (6 bases). The CDR3 covers 15 residues. Per germline, CDR1 LNHDA and CDR2 SQIVND (reference sequence). V lost 6 bases and J 7 bases, leaving 16 bases between the germline ends. CDR3 sequence (DNA): TGTGCCAGTAGGTCCGTCGCAGGGGCGAATTCACCCCTCCACTTT. Protein: CASRSVAGANSPLHF.

This clonotype was recorded at least ten times. The J gene is TRBJ2-5, the V gene TRBV25-1; 7 bases line up with TRBD1. CDR1 and CDR2 from the germline V gene are MGHDK and SYGVNS. The CDR3 is 18 amino acids. The V and J ends lost 1 base and 5 bases, in that order; junction bases with no gene match: 16. DNA of the CDR3: TGTGCCAGCAGTGAATTACGCCGGGACAGACTGGGTCGGGAGACCCAGTACTTC. This codes for CASSELRRDRLGRETQYF.

This clonotype was recorded at least ten times. V usage is TRBV12-3 or TRBV12-4 and J usage is TRBJ1-2; D not certain. V shed 1 base and J shed 7 bases, with 10 bases lying between them. The CDR3 runs 13 residues. Here the CDR3 reads CASSLERRSGYTF. In nucleotides, the CDR3 is TGTGCCAGCAGTTTAGAGCGTAGAAGTGGCTACACCTTC.

This clonotype was counted ten times or more. The rearrangement uses TRBV12-3 or TRBV12-4 and TRBJ2-7, with D possibly being TRBD1 or TRBD2 (6 bases each). The ends were cut back, 7 bases at V and 6 bases at J, with 16 bases in the middle. The CDR3 is made up of 13 amino acids. The CDR3 DNA reads TGTGCCAGCACACCCAGTGGGGGGCGCGAGCAGTACTTC. It yields the protein CASTPSGGREQYF.

This chain links TRBV10-1 with TRBJ2-7; 13 nucleotides agree with TRBD2. CDR3 length: 17 amino acids. The J segment lost 1 base and the V segment lost 4 bases, leaving 7 bases of the junction unmatched. Germline values: CDR1 WNHNN, CDR2 SYGVQD (reference sequence). The CDR3 spells CASSAGLAGAASYEQYF. The CDR3 coding sequence is TGCGCCAGCAGTGCCGGACTAGCGGGAGCGGCTTCCTACGAGCAGTACTTC.

The sample holds many counts of this clonotype. The rearrangement joins TRBV19 to TRBJ2-5, with TRBD2 as a possible D gene (5 bases). V was trimmed by 6 bases and J by 5 bases, leaving 16 bases between them. The CDR3 covers 14 residues. The V gene's germline CDR1 is LNHDA and CDR2 SQIVND (reference sequence). The chain's CDR3 is CASSPQAEGETQYF. Written as DNA, the CDR3 is TGTGCCAGTAGCCCCCAAGCGGAAGGCGAGACCCAGTACTTC.

V is TRBV7-9 and J is TRBJ2-5; no definite D call. Germline V gene sequence: CDR1 SEHNR, CDR2 FQNEAQ (reference sequence). The V gene lost 0 bases and the J gene lost 5 bases, with 10 bases spanning the gap. The CDR3 spans 14 residues. CDR3 region: CASSLARARETQYF. The DNA for the CDR3 is TGTGCCAGCAGCTTAGCCCGGGCCCGGGAGACCCAGTACTTC.

The CDR3 nucleotides read TGTGCCATCAGCGCGACAGGCGAGAATCGAAATCAGCCCCAGCATTTT. This translates into CAISATGENRNQPQHF. The rearrangement uses TRBV10-3 and TRBJ1-5, with D possibly matching TRBD1 (6 bases). The germline V gene encodes CDR1 ENHRY and CDR2 SYGVKD. V dropped 6 bases and J dropped 4 bases, with 19 bases sitting between them. The CDR3 contains 16 residues.

This clonotype was seen many times. The rearrangement uses TRBV11-2 and TRBJ1-5; D gene ambiguous. From germline, CDR1 is SGHAT and CDR2 FQNNGV. The V end was cut by 3 bases, the J end by 7 bases, with 13 bases between. The CDR3 contains 14 residues. CDR3 sequence (DNA): TGTGCCAGCAGCTTCGGAATGGAGGGACAGCCCCAGCATTTT. Translation gives CASSFGMEGQPQHF.

Concerning this clonotype: This may stem from a read error, because a much larger clone lies one nucleotide away. V is TRBV19 and J is TRBJ2-5; 7 bases are shared with TRBD1. Germline loops: CDR1 LNHDA, CDR2 SQIVND (reference sequence). Trimming removed 10 bases from V and 4 bases from J; junction bases left unmatched: 3. The CDR3 loop spans 11 amino acids. Here the CDR3 reads CATGTAETQYF. The CDR3 DNA reads TGTGCCACTGGGACAGCAGAGACCCAGTACTTC.